This T cell receptor beta chain stems from a study of beta chain features in type 1 diabetes. The CDR3 sequence is 13 residues long. Germline V lookup: CDR1 MNHNY, CDR2 SVGAGI (reference sequence). V was trimmed by 11 bases and J by 0 bases, leaving 11 bases between them. TCRB transcripts that were expressed got sequenced, as all of the isolated RNA had been reverse transcribed. Average reads for naive, central memory and regulatory T cell samples were around 4 million. Sequencing used immunoSEQ multiplex PCR; TCRdb keeps in-frame clones, though not all of them. Found here are 450,000 or so clones, more than 9.5% of them singletons; the top ten hold more than 0.045%. This clone turned up a few times.

The clonotype comes from a young woman in good health. What was sequenced was naive CD4+ T cells from blood. This chain connects TRBV6-6 to TRBJ1-5; a weak D match, TRBD1 (5 bases). CDR3 in DNA: TGTGCCGCGAGGGGTTATAGCAATCAGCCCCAGCATTTT. It translates to CAARGYSNQPQHF.